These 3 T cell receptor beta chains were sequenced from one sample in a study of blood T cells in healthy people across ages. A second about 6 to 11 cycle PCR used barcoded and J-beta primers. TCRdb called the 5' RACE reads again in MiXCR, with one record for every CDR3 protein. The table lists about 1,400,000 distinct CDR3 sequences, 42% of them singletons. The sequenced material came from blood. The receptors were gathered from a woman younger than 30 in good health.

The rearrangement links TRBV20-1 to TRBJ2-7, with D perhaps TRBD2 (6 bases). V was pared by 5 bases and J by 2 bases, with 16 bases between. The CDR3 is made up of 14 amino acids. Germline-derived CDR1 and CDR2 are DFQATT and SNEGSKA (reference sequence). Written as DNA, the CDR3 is TGCAGTGCTTCCAGCCGGGACTTACCCTACGAGCAGTACTTC. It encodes CSASSRDLPYEQYF.

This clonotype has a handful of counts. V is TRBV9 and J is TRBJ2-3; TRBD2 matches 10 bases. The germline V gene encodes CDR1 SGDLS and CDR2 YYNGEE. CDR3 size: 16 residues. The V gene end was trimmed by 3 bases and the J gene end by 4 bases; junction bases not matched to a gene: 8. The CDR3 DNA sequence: TGTGCCAGCAGCGAAGGGACTAGCGCGCATGCAGATACGCAGTATTTT. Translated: CASSEGTSAHADTQYF.

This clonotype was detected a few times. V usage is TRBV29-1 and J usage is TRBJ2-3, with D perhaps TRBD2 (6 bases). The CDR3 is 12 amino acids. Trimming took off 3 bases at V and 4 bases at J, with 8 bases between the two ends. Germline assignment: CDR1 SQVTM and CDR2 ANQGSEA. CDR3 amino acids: CSVDWGADTQYF. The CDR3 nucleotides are TGCAGCGTTGATTGGGGGGCAGATACGCAGTATTTT.